Below, 17 T cell receptor beta chains from the same sample are listed, as sequenced in a study of OX40 agonist ivuxolimab in advanced cancers. Sequencing was performed with immunoSEQ multiplex PCR; in TCRdb, only in-frame clones are kept and a portion is missing. The sample lists about 59,000 clones, 70% to 90% occurring once. The source material was CD4+ or CD8+ T cells sorted from blood, sampled in a trial of the OX40 agonist ivuxolimab. The receptor source for this set is an adult with an advanced solid tumor such as melanoma, head and neck, liver or kidney cancer.

The chain combines TRBV5-4 with TRBJ2-5; 7 bases agree with TRBD2. V gave up 7 bases and J gave up 4 bases; unmatched junction bases: 13. Germline V gene data show CDR1 as SGHNT and CDR2 as YYREEE (reference sequence). This CDR3 is 15 amino acids long. As DNA, the CDR3 is TGTGCCAGCTCACCCCCTAGCGGAGGCCTAGAGACCCAGTACTTC. It specifies CASSPPSGGLETQYF.

The rearrangement links TRBV19 to TRBJ1-5; D unresolved. Germline CDR1 reads LNHDA; CDR2 reads SQIVND (reference sequence). The V end lost 3 bases, the J end lost 2 bases, and 14 bases lay between the germline ends. CDR3 size: 16 residues. CDR3 in DNA: TGTGCCAGTAGTATGTTCCGACCCAGCGGCAATCAGCCCCAGCATTTT. Protein product: CASSMFRPSGNQPQHF.

This clone has a single count. CDR3: CASSSSIGYTF. Here the CDR3 DNA reads TGTGCCAGCAGCTCGTCTATTGGCTACACCTTC. The J gene is TRBJ1-2, the V gene TRBV7-2; D is uncertain. The length of the CDR3 is 11 residues. Germline loops: CDR1 SGHTA, CDR2 FQGNSA. The V and J ends lost 4 bases and 7 bases respectively, with 7 bases between them. The variable domain in full, completed from reference TRBV7-2 and TRBJ1-2, reads GAGVSQSPSNKVTEKGKDVELRCDPISGHTALYWYRQSLGQGLEFLIYFQGNSAPDKSGLPSDRFSAERTGGSVSTLTIQRTQQEDSAVYLCASSSSIGYTFGSGTRLTVV.

The chain couples TRBV6-5 to TRBJ1-2; TRBD1 agrees at 7 bases. Trimming cost V 6 bases and J 8 bases; bases outside gene matches: 9. The CDR3 extends over 13 amino acids. Germline V gives CDR1 MNHEY, CDR2 SVGAGI. The CDR3: CASRRNSGGGYTF. The CDR3 coding sequence is TGTGCCAGCAGACGCAATTCAGGGGGAGGCTACACCTTC.

The V gene is TRBV7-3, the J gene TRBJ2-2; perhaps TRBD2 as D (5 bases). The ends were cut back, 8 bases at V and 3 bases at J, with 13 bases in the middle. CDR1 is SGHTA and CDR2 is FQGTGA in the germline V gene. There are 14 residues in the CDR3. In DNA, the CDR3 is TGTGCCAGCGGCCGAGGGTCGGACACCGGGGAGCTGTTTTTT. This sequence encodes CASGRGSDTGELFF.

V and J are TRBV6-5 and TRBJ2-2, with D possibly being TRBD1 (6 bases). The V end was cut by 8 bases, the J end by 7 bases, with 8 bases between. The germline gives CDR1 MNHEY, CDR2 SVGAGI. The CDR3 covers 11 residues. The CDR3 bases are TGTGCCAGCGTCAGGGGCGGGGAGCTGTTTTTT. Translated, it gives CASVRGGELFF.

The chain joins TRBV6-6 to TRBJ2-3; 10 positions match TRBD2. V trimming: 6 bases; J trimming: 0 bases; junction bases outside the gene matches: 3. CDR3 length equals 15 residues. The V gene's germline CDR1 is MNHNY and CDR2 SVGAGI (reference sequence). CDR3 coding DNA: TGTGCCAGCAGCGCGACTAGCGGGAGCACAGATACGCAGTATTTT. It encodes CASSATSGSTDTQYF.

The CDR3, as DNA: TGTGCCAGCAGCTTGGCCCCAGACGAAGGCTACACCTTC. This translates into CASSLAPDEGYTF. V is TRBV5-5 and J is TRBJ1-2; D gene uncertain. CDR1 and CDR2 (germline): SGHKS, YYEKEE (reference sequence). The CDR3 runs 13 residues. Trimming stripped 0 bases from V and 8 bases from J, with 11 bases between.

This chain uses TRBV7-3 with TRBJ1-3, with D possibly TRBD1 on 6 matching bases. Looked up from germline, CDR1 is SGHTA and CDR2 is FQGTGA. This CDR3 has 16 residues. Trimming shortened V by 5 bases and J by 0 bases, and 14 bases separated the two germline ends. The CDR3 sequence: CASSRGGPNSGNTIYF. The CDR3 coding sequence is TGTGCCAGCAGCCGAGGGGGGCCTAACTCTGGAAACACCATATATTTT.

The chain recombines TRBV11-3 with TRBJ2-2; TRBD1 matches at 10 bases. J lost 7 bases, V lost 3 bases, and 2 bases had no gene match. This CDR3 spans 14 amino acids. Germline V gives CDR1 SGHNT, CDR2 YENEEA. CDR3 DNA: TGTGCCAGCAGCTTGGGACAGGGGAACGGGGAGCTGTTTTTT. It specifies CASSLGQGNGELFF.

This chain joins TRBV6-1 and TRBJ1-6, with D hard to call. Per the germline V gene, CDR1 is MNHNS and CDR2 is SASEGT. V shed 4 bases and J shed 3 bases, with 10 bases lying between them. There are 15 residues in the CDR3. The CDR3 region has the DNA TGTGCCAGCAGTGCGGCTAACATCTATAATTCACCCCTCCACTTT. Encoded protein: CASSAANIYNSPLHF.

This chain links TRBV14 with TRBJ1-1; D not certain. V shed 3 bases and J shed 1 base, with 9 bases lying between them. Per germline, CDR1 SGHDN and CDR2 FVKESK. The CDR3 spans 14 residues. In DNA, the CDR3 is TGTGCCAGCAGCCAGGGCCGGAGGAACACTGAAGCTTTCTTT. The encoded protein is CASSQGRRNTEAFF.

The chain combines TRBV27 with TRBJ2-1; 8 nucleotides align to TRBD2. With 3 bases clipped from V and 0 bases from J, the junction kept 7 bases outside the gene matches. The CDR3 length is 17 residues. Looked up from germline, CDR1 is MNHEY and CDR2 is SMNVEV (reference sequence). The CDR3 region is CASSFRPSGLSYNEQFF. The DNA of the CDR3 is TGTGCCAGCAGTTTTCGGCCTAGCGGGCTCTCCTACAATGAGCAGTTCTTC.

The chain recombines TRBV11-2 with TRBJ2-6, with 11 bases identical to TRBD2. The CDR3 contains 18 residues. J was trimmed by 2 bases and V by 1 base; bases with no gene match: 4. The germline V gene encodes CDR1 SGHAT and CDR2 FQNNGV. The CDR3 nucleotides read TGTGCCAGCAGCTTAGTCGGGACTAGCGGCACTGGGGCCAACGTCCTGACTTTC. Translation: CASSLVGTSGTGANVLTF. The complete variable domain, with remaining parts taken from reference TRBV11-2 and TRBJ2-6, reads EAGVAQSPRYKIIEKRQSVAFWCNPISGHATLYWYQQILGQGPKLLIQFQNNGVVDDSQLPKDRFSAERLKGVDSTLKIQPAKLEDSAVYLCASSLVGTSGTGANVLTFGAGSRLTVL.

The V gene is TRBV6-1, the J gene TRBJ1-2, with D maybe TRBD1 (5 bases). The CDR3 is 14 residues long. The V gene lost 0 bases and the J gene lost 6 bases, with 11 bases spanning the gap. In germline, CDR1 is MNHNS, CDR2 SASEGT. CDR3 protein: CASSEAGEGHGYTF. In DNA form, the CDR3 reads TGTGCCAGCAGTGAAGCAGGGGAGGGACATGGCTACACCTTC.

CDR3 coding DNA: TGTGCCCTAGACCAGGGGAACACCGGGGAGCTGTTTTTT. Translation: CALDQGNTGELFF. This sequence joins TRBV7-2 and TRBJ2-2, with a weak D call TRBD1 (5 bases). V shed 11 bases and J shed 1 base, with 11 bases lying between them. Germline CDR1 is SGHTA and CDR2 is FQGNSA. The length of the CDR3 is 13 residues.

This rearrangement joins TRBV30 to TRBJ2-2, with D tentatively TRBD2 (5 bases). The length of the CDR3 is 13 residues. Germline V gene data show CDR1 as GTSNPN and CDR2 as SVGIG (reference sequence). V was cut by 5 bases and J by 5 bases, with 12 bases left in between. The CDR3 reads CAWALTRTGELFF. The DNA of the CDR3 is TGTGCCTGGGCCCTTACTAGAACCGGGGAGCTGTTTTTT.